A single sample is the source of the 22 T cell receptor beta chains below, sequenced in a study of vaccination and CD4 T cells after COVID-19. The study sequenced cultured CD4+ T cell DNA using the Oncomine TCR Beta short-read assay. TCRdb used MiXCR to reprocess the PCR reads, holding one entry per CDR3 protein. The data hold 5,000 to 7,000 distinct CDR3 sequences, with about three fifths observed a single time. Treatment given: roughly ten-day PBMC culture with coronavirus spike peptide pools or control peptides (ViraFEST assay). Before the COVID-19 pandemic (2011-2018), CD4+ T cells were obtained from the unexposed donor. Antigens of these TCRs are unknown. Specimen: CD4+ T cells from blood, cultured in vitro. These receptor sequences come from a human donor in good health.

The DNA of the CDR3 is TGCAGTGCTAGAACTCGCGGATTTGAGATGACTGAAGCTTTCTTT. This gives the protein CSARTRGFEMTEAFF. The chain uses TRBV20-1 and TRBJ1-1; no firm D call. This CDR3 has 15 amino acids. The germline gives CDR1 DFQATT, CDR2 SNEGSKA (reference sequence). The V end was cut by 2 bases, the J end by 5 bases, with 18 bases between.

The chain links TRBV27 to TRBJ1-2, with D hard to call. Trimming removed 0 bases from V and 4 bases from J, with 12 bases in between. This CDR3 has 15 amino acids. Germline-derived CDR1 and CDR2 are MNHEY and SMNVEV (reference sequence). This CDR3 is CASSLSSRFGYGYTF. CDR3 in DNA: TGTGCCAGCAGTTTATCCTCCAGGTTCGGCTATGGCTACACCTTC.

The CDR3 DNA is TGTGCCACCAGCATGCCGGGACTAGCGGGGGGGCTCGGTGAGACCCAGTACTTC. Translating it yields CATSMPGLAGGLGETQYF. This chain joins TRBV15 and TRBJ2-5; 16 nucleotides agree with TRBD2. V lost 4 bases, J lost 5 bases, and 10 bases stayed unmatched. CDR1 and CDR2 (germline): LNHNV, YYDKDF (reference sequence). The CDR3 consists of 18 residues.

The CDR3 spells CASSPTGGGQPQHF. The CDR3 nucleotides are TGTGCCAGCAGCCCTACAGGGGGCGGGCAGCCCCAGCATTTT. The chain joins TRBV12-3 or TRBV12-4 to TRBJ1-5, with TRBD1 identical over 9 bases. The CDR3 loop spans 14 amino acids. V was pared by 6 bases and J by 7 bases, with 7 bases of the junction left unmatched.

A few counts support this clonotype. The V gene is TRBV14, the J gene TRBJ1-5; D might be TRBD1 (5 bases). CDR1 and CDR2 from the germline V gene are SGHDN and FVKESK. The V end was cut by 0 bases, the J end by 7 bases, with 7 bases between. The length of the CDR3 is 13 residues. The CDR3, as DNA: TGTGCCAGCAGCCAAGATTGGGGGCAGCCCCAGCATTTT. This codes for CASSQDWGQPQHF.

The rearrangement links TRBV20-1 to TRBJ1-4; TRBD1 is a possible D gene (6 bases). Trimming pared 0 bases from V and 15 bases from J, leaving 11 bases between. The V gene's germline CDR1 is DFQATT and CDR2 SNEGSKA (reference sequence). CDR3 length: 11 residues. CDR3 region: CSAREAGHMFF. CDR3 DNA sequence: TGCAGTGCTAGAGAGGCGGGACACATGTTTTTT.

This clonotype has a handful of counts. The chain links TRBV5-4 to TRBJ2-5, with no clear D. Germline V CDR1 and CDR2: SGHNT, YYREEE (reference sequence). Trimming took off 5 bases at V and 5 bases at J, with 19 bases between the two ends. The CDR3 runs to 15 residues. The CDR3 reads CASRVGQQARETQYF. The CDR3 DNA sequence: TGTGCCAGCAGGGTGGGCCAGCAGGCGCGCGAGACCCAGTACTTC.

The chain couples TRBV10-3 to TRBJ1-1; D is perhaps TRBD1 (6 bases). The germline CDR1 and CDR2 sequences are ENHRY and SYGVKD. Deletions cut 2 bases from V and 1 base from J, with 8 bases between. The CDR3 extends over 14 amino acids. CDR3 in amino acids: CAISELGQNTEAFF. For the CDR3, the DNA is TGTGCCATCAGTGAGCTGGGACAGAACACTGAAGCTTTCTTT.

As regards this clonotype: At one boundary the junction diverges from the germline segment, which might be a read error. The CDR3 region has the DNA TGTGCCAGCAGCCAGACGACAGGAAGCACCATATATTTT. Amino acids: CASSQTTGSTIYF. The V and J genes are TRBV7-2 and TRBJ1-3, with D possibly TRBD1 on 6 matching bases. Germline V CDR1 and CDR2: SGHTA, FQGNSA. There are 13 residues in the CDR3.

The chain has TRBV6-1 and TRBJ2-5, with TRBD2 identical over 8 bases. V lost 4 bases, J lost 1 base, and 5 bases stayed unmatched. Germline V gene lookup returns CDR1 MNHNS and CDR2 SASEGT. The CDR3 contains 15 residues. The CDR3 is CASSAAGGLQETQYF. DNA for the CDR3: TGTGCCAGCAGTGCGGCGGGGGGCCTCCAAGAGACCCAGTACTTC.

The rearrangement uses TRBV10-3 and TRBJ2-1; possibly TRBD1 for D (6 bases). The CDR3 loop spans 14 amino acids. CDR1 and CDR2 from the germline V gene are ENHRY and SYGVKD. Trimming pared 4 bases from V and 9 bases from J, leaving 16 bases between. The CDR3: CAISGGTHESEQFF. The CDR3 nucleotides are TGTGCCATCAGTGGGGGGACACACGAGTCTGAGCAGTTCTTC.

This clonotype has only a few counts. The chain uses TRBV28 and TRBJ1-5, with D uncertain. This CDR3 has 15 residues. Germline assignment: CDR1 MDHEN and CDR2 SYDVKM. V gave up 2 bases and J gave up 0 bases, with 8 bases separating them. The CDR3 loop is CASSLRSVSNQPQHF. As DNA, the CDR3 is TGTGCCAGCAGTTTAAGGAGTGTTAGCAATCAGCCCCAGCATTTT.

This clonotype was detected only a few times. The V and J genes are TRBV7-9 and TRBJ1-2; no clear D gene. Germline-derived CDR1 and CDR2 are SEHNR and FQNEAQ (reference sequence). This CDR3 spans 15 amino acids. V shed 5 bases and J shed 0 bases, with 13 bases lying between them. This CDR3 reads CASSLKARPNYGYTF. The CDR3 DNA reads TGTGCCAGCAGCCTTAAGGCACGCCCTAACTATGGCTACACCTTC.

This clonotype was counted between two and nine times. The V gene is TRBV7-2, the J gene TRBJ1-6; D is unclear. Between the trimmed V and J ends, which lost 2 bases and 9 bases, there was a span of 8 bases. The CDR3 covers 13 residues. The germline gives CDR1 SGHTA, CDR2 FQGNSA. Here the CDR3 reads CASSLSIGSPLHF. CDR3 DNA: TGTGCCAGCAGCTTAAGTATCGGTTCACCCCTCCACTTT. The whole variable domain, remainder taken from reference TRBV7-2 and TRBJ1-6, is GAGVSQSPSNKVTEKGKDVELRCDPISGHTALYWYRQSLGQGLEFLIYFQGNSAPDKSGLPSDRFSAERTGGSVSTLTIQRTQQEDSAVYLCASSLSIGSPLHFGNGTRLTVT.

V is TRBV28 and J is TRBJ2-6; D not resolved. Germline-derived CDR1 and CDR2 are MDHEN and SYDVKM. Between the trimmed V and J ends, which lost 2 bases and 4 bases, there was a span of 15 bases. The CDR3 totals 17 residues. CDR3 sequence reads: CASSLMGRRVGANVLTF. In DNA form, the CDR3 reads TGTGCCAGCAGTTTAATGGGCCGCCGGGTCGGGGCCAACGTCCTGACTTTC. Full variable domain (outside the CDR3, taken from reference TRBV28 and TRBJ2-6): DVKVTQSSRYLVKRTGEKVFLECVQDMDHENMFWYRQDPGLGLRLIYFSYDVKMKEKGDIPEGYSVSREKKERFSLILESASTNQTSMYLCASSLMGRRVGANVLTFGAGSRLTVL.

This chain links TRBV20-1 with TRBJ2-7; D ambiguous. The germline CDR1 and CDR2 sequences are DFQATT and SNEGSKA (reference sequence). This CDR3 contains 11 residues. Trimming left V 3 bases short and J 1 base short, with 4 bases between. CDR3 sequence: CSASGSYEQYF. The CDR3 bases are TGCAGTGCTAGTGGGTCCTACGAGCAGTACTTC.

This chain links TRBV6-4 with TRBJ2-3, with D hard to call. V lost 2 bases to trimming and J lost 1 base, with 13 bases between them. Germline V CDR1 and CDR2: MRHNA, SNTAGT. The length of the CDR3 is 16 residues. The CDR3 region is CASSDTVPWGTDTQYF. For the CDR3, the DNA is TGTGCCAGCAGTGACACGGTACCTTGGGGCACAGATACGCAGTATTTT.

J is TRBJ1-4 and V is TRBV20-1; no definite D call. CDR3 length: 13 amino acids. Trimming removed 4 bases from V and 15 bases from J, with 21 bases in between. Per the germline V gene, CDR1 is DFQATT and CDR2 is SNEGSKA (reference sequence). CDR3 DNA sequence: TGCAGTGCTATAGACGGAGGTCCCAAAAGGGTGTTTTTT. Its translation is CSAIDGGPKRVFF.

The chain links TRBV11-2 to TRBJ1-2; D may be TRBD1 (5 bases). The germline V gene has CDR1 SGHAT and CDR2 FQNNGV. This CDR3 has 16 amino acids. Trimming shortened V by 3 bases and J by 1 base, and 15 bases separated the two germline ends. In DNA, the CDR3 is TGTGCCAGCAGCTTTGATAGACAGTGGAGTAACTATGGCTACACCTTC. Translated, it gives CASSFDRQWSNYGYTF.

The chain carries TRBV6-5 and TRBJ2-2; D not certain. Germline-derived CDR1 and CDR2 are MNHEY and SVGAGI. With 2 bases removed from V and 6 bases from J, the gap between germline ends came to 10 bases. This CDR3 is built from 14 residues. The CDR3 loop reads CASSYNAGAGELFF. DNA for the CDR3: TGTGCCAGCAGTTACAATGCCGGCGCCGGGGAGCTGTTTTTT.

The J gene is TRBJ1-2, the V gene TRBV7-2, with D unresolved. CDR1 and CDR2 from the germline V gene are SGHTA and FQGNSA. The CDR3 is 16 residues long. V lost 5 bases, J lost 3 bases, and 19 bases lay in between. This chain's CDR3 is CASSQEVLTGDYGYTF. CDR3 DNA sequence: TGTGCCAGCAGCCAAGAGGTCCTCACGGGTGACTATGGCTACACCTTC.

The chain joins TRBV20-1 to TRBJ2-1; 9 positions agree with TRBD2. The V and J ends lost 0 bases and 10 bases, in that order; junction bases with no gene match: 7. Germline loops: CDR1 DFQATT, CDR2 SNEGSKA (reference sequence). The CDR3 covers 14 residues. In DNA form, the CDR3 reads TGCAGTGCTAGAGAGTTAGCGGGAGCCTGGGAGCAGTTCTTC. Its translation is CSARELAGAWEQFF.